The entry that follows covers one TCR beta chain sequence. As yet, its antigen is unknown. This sample stems from a study of T cell responses to AZD1222 COVID-19 vaccine. Study overall: Second-dose timings of about 4 or about 12 weeks were pooled.

Broader study findings: Dominant at 160-218 and 743-854, vaccine-associated CD4 TCRs also spanned spike. A mostly white British donor set with more females was recruited, and clonal diversity was possibly underestimated. Nearly half of spike-specific TCRs reportedly go after variant regions that carry no mutations.

TCRdb's copy holds only in-frame clones and misses some; the assay was immunoSEQ multiplex PCR. Seen here are 200,000 or so clones, almost 95% observed once, and the top ten hold 7.5% to 9.5%. This CDR3 region has 16 residues. Germline CDR1 is SGHRS and CDR2 is YFSETQ. With 1 base clipped from V and 8 bases from J, the junction kept 11 bases outside the gene matches. The sequencing used peripheral blood, collected on day 0 of AZD1222 vaccination. This receptor was obtained from an adult in good health. The chain employs TRBV5-1 and TRBJ1-2, with 10 bases aligning to TRBD1. The CDR3 is CASSLSRDRGLRGYTF. In DNA, the CDR3 is TGCGCCAGCAGCTTGTCCCGGGACAGGGGATTGCGGGGCTACACCTTC.